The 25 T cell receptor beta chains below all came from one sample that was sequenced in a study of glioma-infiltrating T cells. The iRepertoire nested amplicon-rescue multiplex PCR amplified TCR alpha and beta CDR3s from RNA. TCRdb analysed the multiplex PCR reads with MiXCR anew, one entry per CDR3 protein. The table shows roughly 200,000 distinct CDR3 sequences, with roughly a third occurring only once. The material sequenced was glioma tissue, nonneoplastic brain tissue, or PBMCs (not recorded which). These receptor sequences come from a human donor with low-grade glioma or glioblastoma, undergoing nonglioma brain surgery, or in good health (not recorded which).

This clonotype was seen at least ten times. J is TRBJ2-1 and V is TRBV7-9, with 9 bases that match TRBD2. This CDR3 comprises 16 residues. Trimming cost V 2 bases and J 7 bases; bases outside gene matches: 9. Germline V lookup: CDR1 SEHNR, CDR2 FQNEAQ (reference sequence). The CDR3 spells CASSLPMAGGENEQFF. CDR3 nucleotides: TGTGCCAGCAGCTTACCCATGGCGGGAGGGGAGAATGAGCAGTTCTTC.

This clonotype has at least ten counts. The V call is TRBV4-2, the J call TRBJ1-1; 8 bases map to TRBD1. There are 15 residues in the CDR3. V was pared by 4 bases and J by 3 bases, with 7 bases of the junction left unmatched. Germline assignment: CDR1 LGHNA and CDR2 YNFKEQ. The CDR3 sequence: CASSPQTGEYTEAFF. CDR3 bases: TGTGCCAGCAGCCCGCAGACAGGGGAATACACTGAAGCTTTCTTT.

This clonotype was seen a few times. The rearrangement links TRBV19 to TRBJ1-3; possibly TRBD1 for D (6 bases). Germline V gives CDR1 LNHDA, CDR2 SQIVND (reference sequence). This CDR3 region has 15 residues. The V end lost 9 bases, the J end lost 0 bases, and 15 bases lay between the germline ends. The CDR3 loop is CASQDSQSSGNTIYF. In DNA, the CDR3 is TGTGCCAGCCAGGACAGCCAAAGCTCTGGAAACACCATATATTTT.

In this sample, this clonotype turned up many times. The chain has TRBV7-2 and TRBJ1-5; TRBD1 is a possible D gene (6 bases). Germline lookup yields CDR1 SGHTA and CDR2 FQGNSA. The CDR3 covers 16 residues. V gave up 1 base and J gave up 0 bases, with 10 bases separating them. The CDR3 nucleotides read TGTGCCAGCAGCTTAGATTGGGACATTAGCAATCAGCCCCAGCATTTT. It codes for CASSLDWDISNQPQHF.

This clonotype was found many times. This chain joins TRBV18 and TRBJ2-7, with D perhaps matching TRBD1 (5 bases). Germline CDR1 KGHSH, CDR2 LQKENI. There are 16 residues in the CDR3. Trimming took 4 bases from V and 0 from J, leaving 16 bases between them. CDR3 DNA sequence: TGTGCCAGCTCACTCAACAGTGGGGCCTCCTCCTACGAGCAGTACTTC. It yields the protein CASSLNSGASSYEQYF. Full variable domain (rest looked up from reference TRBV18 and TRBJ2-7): NAGVMQNPRHLVRRRGQEARLRCSPMKGHSHVYWYRQLPEEGLKFMVYLQKENIIDESGMPKERFSAEFPKEGPSILRIQQVVRGDSAAYFCASSLNSGASSYEQYFGPGTRLTVT.

CDR3 nucleotide sequence: TGTGCCAGCAGCCAGATGTCGAACACTGAAGCTTTCTTT. This codes for CASSQMSNTEAFF. The chain links TRBV12-3 or TRBV12-4 to TRBJ1-1, with no clear D. This CDR3 is 13 amino acids long. The V end lost 6 bases, the J end lost 1 base, and 9 bases lay between the germline ends.

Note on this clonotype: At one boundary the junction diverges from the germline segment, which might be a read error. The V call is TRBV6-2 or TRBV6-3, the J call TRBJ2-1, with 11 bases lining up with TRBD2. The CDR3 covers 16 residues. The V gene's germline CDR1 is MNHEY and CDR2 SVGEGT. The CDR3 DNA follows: TGCGCCAGCAGTGCGGGACTAGCGGCCACCTACAATCAGCAGTTCTTC. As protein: CASSAGLAATYNQQFF.

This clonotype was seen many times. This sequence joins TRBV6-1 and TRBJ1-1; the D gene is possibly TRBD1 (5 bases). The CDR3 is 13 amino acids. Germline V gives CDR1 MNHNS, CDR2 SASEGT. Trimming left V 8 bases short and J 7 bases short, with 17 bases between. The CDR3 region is CASGGTSLSEAFF. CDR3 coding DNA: TGTGCCAGCGGGGGAACCAGCTTAAGTGAAGCTTTCTTT.

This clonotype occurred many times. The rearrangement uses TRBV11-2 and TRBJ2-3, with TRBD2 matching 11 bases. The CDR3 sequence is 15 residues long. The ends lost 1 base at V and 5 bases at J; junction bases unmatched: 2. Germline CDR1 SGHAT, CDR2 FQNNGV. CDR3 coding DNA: TGTGCCAGCAGCTTAGTTGGGACTAGCGGAGATACGCAGTATTTT. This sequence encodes CASSLVGTSGDTQYF.

The CDR3 is CASTSWVQTWNSPLHF. In DNA form, the CDR3 reads TGTGCCAGCACCTCCTGGGTCCAGACTTGGAATTCACCCCTCCACTTT. The chain joins TRBV5-6 to TRBJ1-6; D remains unclear. Germline-derived CDR1 and CDR2 are SGHDT and YYEEEE. Between the trimmed V and J ends, which lost 6 bases and 7 bases, there was a span of 20 bases. This CDR3 has 16 residues.

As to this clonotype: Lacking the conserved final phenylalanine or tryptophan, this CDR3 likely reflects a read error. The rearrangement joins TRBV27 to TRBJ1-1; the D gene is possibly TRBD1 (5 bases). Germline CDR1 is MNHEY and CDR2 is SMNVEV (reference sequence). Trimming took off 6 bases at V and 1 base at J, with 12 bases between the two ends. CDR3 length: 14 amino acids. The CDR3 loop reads CASSPRQKNTEAFS. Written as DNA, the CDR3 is TGTGCCAGCAGCCCTAGACAGAAGAACACTGAAGCTTTCTCT.

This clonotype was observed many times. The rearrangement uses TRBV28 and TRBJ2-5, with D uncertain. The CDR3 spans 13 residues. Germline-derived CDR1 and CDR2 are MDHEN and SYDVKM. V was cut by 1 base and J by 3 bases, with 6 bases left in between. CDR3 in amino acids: CASSLSGEETQYF. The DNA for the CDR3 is TGTGCCAGCAGTTTATCCGGCGAAGAGACCCAGTACTTC.

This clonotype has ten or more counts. The CDR3: CASSLQSGSANTEAFF. Written as DNA, the CDR3 is TGTGCCAGCTCACTCCAATCCGGGTCGGCTAACACTGAAGCTTTCTTT. The chain couples TRBV18 to TRBJ1-1; D ambiguous. CDR3 length: 16 amino acids. V was shortened by 4 bases and J by 2 bases, with 17 bases between the two germline ends. Germline CDR1 reads KGHSH; CDR2 reads LQKENI.

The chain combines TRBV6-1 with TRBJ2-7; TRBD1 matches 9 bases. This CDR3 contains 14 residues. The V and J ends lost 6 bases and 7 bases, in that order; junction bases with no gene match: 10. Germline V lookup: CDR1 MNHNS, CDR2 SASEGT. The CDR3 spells CASRDTQGASEQYF. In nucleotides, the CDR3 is TGTGCCAGCAGGGATACACAGGGGGCGTCTGAGCAGTACTTC.

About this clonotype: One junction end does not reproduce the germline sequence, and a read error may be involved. This CDR3 is CASRAGQGANLPLHF. CDR3 nucleotides: TGTGCCAGTAGAGCGGGACAGGGGGCGAATTTACCCCTCCACTTT. The chain has TRBV19 and TRBJ1-6, with TRBD1 identical over 12 bases. The CDR3 covers 15 residues. In germline, CDR1 is LNHDA, CDR2 SQIVND (reference sequence).

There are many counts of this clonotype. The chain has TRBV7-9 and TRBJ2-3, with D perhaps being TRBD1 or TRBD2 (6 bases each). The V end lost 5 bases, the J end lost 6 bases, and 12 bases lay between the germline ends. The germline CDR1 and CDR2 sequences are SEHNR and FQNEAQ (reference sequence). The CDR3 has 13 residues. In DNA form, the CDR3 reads TGTGCCAGCAGCCCTCAGGGGAGGGATACGCAGTATTTT. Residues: CASSPQGRDTQYF.

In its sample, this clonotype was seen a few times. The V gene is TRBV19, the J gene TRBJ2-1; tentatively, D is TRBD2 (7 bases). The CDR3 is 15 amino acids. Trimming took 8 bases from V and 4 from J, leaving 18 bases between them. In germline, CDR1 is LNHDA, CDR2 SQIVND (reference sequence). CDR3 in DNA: TGTGCCAGTTCCCTAGGGGGGGGAGGGTACAATGAGCAGTTCTTC. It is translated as CASSLGGGGYNEQFF.

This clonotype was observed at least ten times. CDR3 bases: TGTGCCAGCAGCATCCGCACAGGGTTCCACGAGCAGTACTTC. Amino acid sequence: CASSIRTGFHEQYF. This chain links TRBV7-2 with TRBJ2-7; a weak D match, TRBD1 (6 bases). The CDR3 spans 14 residues. Trimming pared 5 bases from V and 5 bases from J, leaving 16 bases between. Germline-derived CDR1 and CDR2 are SGHTA and FQGNSA.

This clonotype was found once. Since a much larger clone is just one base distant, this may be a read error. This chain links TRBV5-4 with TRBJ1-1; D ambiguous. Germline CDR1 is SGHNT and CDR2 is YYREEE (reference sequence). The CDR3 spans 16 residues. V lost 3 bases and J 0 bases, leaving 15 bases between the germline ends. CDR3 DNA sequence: TGTGCCAGCAGCTCCCCCAGACCGGGAATGAACACTGAAGCTTTCTTT. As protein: CASSSPRPGMNTEAFF.

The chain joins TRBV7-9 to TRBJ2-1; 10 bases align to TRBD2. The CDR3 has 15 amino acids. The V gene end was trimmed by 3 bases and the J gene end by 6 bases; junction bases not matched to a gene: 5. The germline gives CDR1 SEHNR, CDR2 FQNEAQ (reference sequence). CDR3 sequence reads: CASSLLAGVLNEQFF. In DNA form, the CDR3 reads TGTGCCAGCAGCTTGCTAGCGGGAGTCCTCAATGAGCAGTTCTTC.

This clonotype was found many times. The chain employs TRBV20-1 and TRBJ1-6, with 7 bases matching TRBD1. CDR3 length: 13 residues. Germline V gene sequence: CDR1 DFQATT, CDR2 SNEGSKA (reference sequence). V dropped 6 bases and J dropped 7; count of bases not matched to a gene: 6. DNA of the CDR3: TGCAGTGCCGAAGGGGGCACAAATTCACCCCTCCACTTT. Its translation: CSAEGGTNSPLHF.

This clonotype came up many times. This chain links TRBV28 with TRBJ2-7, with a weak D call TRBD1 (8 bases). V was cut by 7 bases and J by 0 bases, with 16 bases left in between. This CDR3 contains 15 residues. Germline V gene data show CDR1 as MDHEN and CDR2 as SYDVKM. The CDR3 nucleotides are TGTGCCAGCAAACAACAGGGGGGGCCCTCCTACGAGCAGTACTTC. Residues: CASKQQGGPSYEQYF.

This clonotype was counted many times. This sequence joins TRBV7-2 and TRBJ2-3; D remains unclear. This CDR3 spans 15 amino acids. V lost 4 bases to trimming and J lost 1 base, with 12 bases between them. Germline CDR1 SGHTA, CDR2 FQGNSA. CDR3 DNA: TGTGCCAGCAGCTGGGGTGGGTTCGGCACAGATACGCAGTATTTT. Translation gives CASSWGGFGTDTQYF.

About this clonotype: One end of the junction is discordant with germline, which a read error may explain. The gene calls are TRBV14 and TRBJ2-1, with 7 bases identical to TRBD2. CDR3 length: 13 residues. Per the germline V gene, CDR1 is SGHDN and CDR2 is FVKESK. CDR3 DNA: TGTGCCAGCAGCCAAGATCTTTCGACTAGCTTCGTCTTC. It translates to CASSQDLSTSFVF.

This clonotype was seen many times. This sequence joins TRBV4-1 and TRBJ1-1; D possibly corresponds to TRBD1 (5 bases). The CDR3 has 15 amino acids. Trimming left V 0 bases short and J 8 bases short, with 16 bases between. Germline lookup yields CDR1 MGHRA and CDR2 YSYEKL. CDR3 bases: TGCGCCAGCAGCCAAGATAGTGCAGGGTCAAGGGAAGCTTTCTTT. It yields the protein CASSQDSAGSREAFF.